This TCR beta chain was profiled in a study of CXCR3-negative and CXCR3-positive naive CD8 T cells. Via 5' RACE with UMI labels, TRB cDNA libraries were prepared. TCRdb reprocessed the 5' RACE reads and keeps a single row for each CDR3 protein, giving no DNA. The sample totals about 56,000 distinct CDR3 sequences. This TCR was recovered from a human donor in good health. Some clones in this sample may be carry-over from other donors' samples. The material sequenced was memory CD8+ T cells from blood.

CDR3 sequence: CASRLWKGTLYNEQFF. The chain couples TRBV3-1 to TRBJ2-1; TCRdb's D gene call, TRBD1, goes unchecked for lack of DNA. The CDR3 runs to 16 residues. Germline V lookup: CDR1 LGHDT, CDR2 YNNKEL (reference sequence).